This T cell receptor (beta chain) was captured by sequencing in a study of T-cell memory formation after mild COVID-19. About the study: There were largely donor-specific TCR clusters.

Concerning this clonotype itself: Antigen unknown.

Study-wide results and limits: A balance of CD4 and CD8 characterized clones contracting day 15 to 85, whereas later expanders leaned CD4+. Pre-infection memory contained some responding clones, which suggested that cross-reactive memory had joined.

5'RACE with constant-segment primers yielded barcoded, UMI-tagged TCR alpha and TCR beta cDNA libraries. In TCRdb, the 5' RACE reads were re-called with MiXCR into one record per CDR3 protein. The table lists some 270,000 distinct CDR3 sequences, approximately 15% of them singletons. The V gene's germline CDR1 is DFQATT and CDR2 SNEGSKA (reference sequence). V was pared by 5 bases and J by 1 base, with 17 bases between. The length of the CDR3 is 15 residues. This clonotype was sampled from an adult woman who had mild COVID-19 (a few samples of this study predate the infection). Cell type and time point are not known. Sequences were obtained from PBMCs or a T cell subset sorted from them (not recorded which). This chain connects TRBV20-1 to TRBJ1-1; D is possibly TRBD1 (5 bases). For the CDR3, the DNA is TGCAGTGCTTCGAACCCGAGGGGAGGGAACACTGAAGCTTTCTTT. This encodes CSASNPRGGNTEAFF.